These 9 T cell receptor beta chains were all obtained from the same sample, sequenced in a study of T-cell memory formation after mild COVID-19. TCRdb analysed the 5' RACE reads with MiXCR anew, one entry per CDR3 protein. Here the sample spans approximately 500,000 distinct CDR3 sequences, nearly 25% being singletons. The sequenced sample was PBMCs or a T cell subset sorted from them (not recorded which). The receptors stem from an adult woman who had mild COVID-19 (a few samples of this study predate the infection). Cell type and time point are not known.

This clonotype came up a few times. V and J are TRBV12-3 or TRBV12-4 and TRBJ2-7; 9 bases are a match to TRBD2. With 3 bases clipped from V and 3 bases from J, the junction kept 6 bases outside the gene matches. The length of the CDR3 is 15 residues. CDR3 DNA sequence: TGTGCCAGCAGTTTGAGGACTAGCGAGGACTACGAGCAGTACTTC. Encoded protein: CASSLRTSEDYEQYF.

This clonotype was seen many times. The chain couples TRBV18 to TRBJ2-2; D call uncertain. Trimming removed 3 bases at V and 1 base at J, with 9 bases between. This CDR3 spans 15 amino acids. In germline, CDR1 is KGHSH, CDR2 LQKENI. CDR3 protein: CASSPGNLNTGELFF. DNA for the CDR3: TGTGCCAGCTCACCGGGGAACTTGAACACCGGGGAGCTGTTTTTT.

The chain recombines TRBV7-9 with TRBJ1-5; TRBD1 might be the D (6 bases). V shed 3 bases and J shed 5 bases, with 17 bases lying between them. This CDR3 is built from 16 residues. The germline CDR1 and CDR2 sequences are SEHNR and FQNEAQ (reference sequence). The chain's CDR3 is CASSFTSGGPHQPQHF. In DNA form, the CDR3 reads TGTGCCAGCAGCTTCACTTCGGGGGGGCCTCATCAGCCCCAGCATTTT.

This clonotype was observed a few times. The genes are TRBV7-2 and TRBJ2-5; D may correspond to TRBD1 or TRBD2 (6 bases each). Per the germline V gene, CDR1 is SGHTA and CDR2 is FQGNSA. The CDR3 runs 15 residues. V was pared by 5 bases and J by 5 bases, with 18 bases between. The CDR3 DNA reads TGTGCCAGCAGCCTATACAGGGAGGTGGGGGAGACCCAGTACTTC. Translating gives CASSLYREVGETQYF.

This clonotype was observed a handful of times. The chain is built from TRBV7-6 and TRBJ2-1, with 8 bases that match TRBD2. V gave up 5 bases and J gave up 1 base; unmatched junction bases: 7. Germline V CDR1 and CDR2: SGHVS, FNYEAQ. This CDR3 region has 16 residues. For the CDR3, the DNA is TGTGCCAGCAGCCCGGAGCGGGGGCTATCCTACAATGAGCAGTTCTTC. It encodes CASSPERGLSYNEQFF.

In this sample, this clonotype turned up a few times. Here the CDR3 DNA reads TGTGCCAGCAGCTTAGGTTACGAGCAGGAAAAACTGTTTTTT. Amino acid sequence: CASSLGYEQEKLFF. The chain combines TRBV7-2 with TRBJ1-4; D remains ambiguous. V was clipped by 1 base and J by 8 bases, with 11 bases between them. This CDR3 is 14 amino acids long. Germline CDR1 reads SGHTA; CDR2 reads FQGNSA.

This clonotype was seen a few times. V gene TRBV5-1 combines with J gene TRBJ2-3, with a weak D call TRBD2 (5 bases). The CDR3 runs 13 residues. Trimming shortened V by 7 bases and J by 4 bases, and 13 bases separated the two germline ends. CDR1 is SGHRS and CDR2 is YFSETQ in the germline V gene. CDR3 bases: TGCGCCAGCGAAACGGGATACTCAGATACGCAGTATTTT. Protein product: CASETGYSDTQYF.

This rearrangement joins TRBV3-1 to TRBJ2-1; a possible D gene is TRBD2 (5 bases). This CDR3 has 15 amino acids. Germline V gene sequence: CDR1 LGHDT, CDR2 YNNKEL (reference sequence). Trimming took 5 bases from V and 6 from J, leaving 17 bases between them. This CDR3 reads CASSGVLGRVNEQFF. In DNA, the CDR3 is TGTGCCAGCAGCGGGGTGTTAGGGCGGGTCAATGAGCAGTTCTTC.

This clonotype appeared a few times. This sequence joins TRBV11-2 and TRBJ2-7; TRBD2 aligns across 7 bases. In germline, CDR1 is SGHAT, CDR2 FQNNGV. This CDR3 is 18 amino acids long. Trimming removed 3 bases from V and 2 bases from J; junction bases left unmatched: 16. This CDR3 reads CASSFDVFSGVRTYEQYF. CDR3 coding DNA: TGTGCCAGCAGCTTCGACGTTTTCAGCGGGGTAAGGACCTACGAGCAGTACTTC.